These 18 T cell receptor beta chains came from one sample sequenced in a study of blood T cell repertoires in COVID-19. TCRdb keeps only in-frame clones here, not all; method: immunoSEQ multiplex PCR. In the table there are about 120,000 clones, over 70% of which are singletons. Sequencing was performed on peripheral blood. Every receptor here comes from a man between 65 and 79 years old with acute or convalescent COVID-19.

This clone has a handful of counts. The chain carries TRBV18 and TRBJ1-3; the D is unclear. V lost 3 bases and J lost 2, with 14 bases in between. The germline V gene has CDR1 KGHSH and CDR2 LQKENI. This CDR3 has 16 residues. For the CDR3, the DNA is TGTGCCAGCTCACCCGCCGTCAGTATCGCTGGAAACACCATATATTTT. Its translation is CASSPAVSIAGNTIYF.

V gene TRBV7-2 combines with J gene TRBJ2-6; D gene ambiguous. CDR1 and CDR2 (germline): SGHTA, FQGNSA. The CDR3 has 17 residues. With 4 bases removed from V and 0 bases from J, the gap between germline ends came to 13 bases. DNA for the CDR3: TGTGCCAGCAGCTCGACCGGGTCGAGCTCTGGGGCCAACGTCCTGACTTTC. Its protein product is CASSSTGSSSGANVLTF.

The chain couples TRBV25-1 to TRBJ1-2; 7 nucleotides line up with TRBD1. The CDR3 extends over 15 amino acids. V lost 6 bases to trimming and J lost 2 bases; unmatched junction nucleotides: 9. Germline CDR1 MGHDK, CDR2 SYGVNS. Here the CDR3 reads CASSVSSTGNYGYTF. The CDR3 DNA sequence: TGTGCCAGCAGCGTATCCTCGACAGGGAACTATGGCTACACCTTC.

V usage is TRBV27 and J usage is TRBJ1-1; 8 bases are shared with TRBD1. This CDR3 region has 13 residues. The germline V gene encodes CDR1 MNHEY and CDR2 SMNVEV (reference sequence). The trim removed 5 bases at V and 4 bases at J, leaving 3 bases unmatched. Here the CDR3 reads CASSKQGGTEAFF. CDR3 sequence (DNA): TGTGCCAGCAGTAAACAGGGGGGCACTGAAGCTTTCTTT.

V usage is TRBV5-6 and J usage is TRBJ1-3; D is uncertain. Germline-derived CDR1 and CDR2 are SGHDT and YYEEEE. Trimming took 4 bases from V and 1 from J, leaving 12 bases between them. The CDR3 contains 15 residues. The CDR3 sequence: CASSLVADSGNTIYF. In DNA, the CDR3 is TGTGCCAGCAGCCTCGTGGCAGATTCTGGAAACACCATATATTTT.

The rearrangement joins TRBV30 to TRBJ2-4, with unresolved D. This CDR3 spans 15 amino acids. Trimming pared 3 bases from V and 0 bases from J, leaving 12 bases between. CDR1 and CDR2 (germline): GTSNPN, SVGIG (reference sequence). CDR3: CAWRARMVAKNIQYF. For the CDR3, the DNA is TGTGCCTGGAGGGCCAGGATGGTAGCCAAAAACATTCAGTACTTC.

The chain uses TRBV3-1 (or the pseudogene TRBV3-2) and TRBJ1-5; maybe TRBD1 (5 bases). Germline CDR1 and CDR2: LGHDT and YNNKEL (reference sequence). Deletions cut 0 bases from V and 0 bases from J, with 15 bases between. This CDR3 has 18 amino acids. DNA for the CDR3: TGTGCCAGCAGCCAAGACTTAAAGACAGATATTAGCAATCAGCCCCAGCATTTT. It specifies CASSQDLKTDISNQPQHF.

The chain carries TRBV6-2 or TRBV6-3 and TRBJ1-5, with 9 positions matching TRBD1. The germline gives CDR1 MNHEY, CDR2 SVGEGT. V gave up 5 bases and J gave up 3 bases; unmatched junction bases: 5. This CDR3 region has 15 residues. The DNA of the CDR3 is TGTGCCAGCAGTCCGGGACAGGGATTCAATCAGCCCCAGCATTTT. Translating gives CASSPGQGFNQPQHF.

V is TRBV30 and J is TRBJ2-2; 8 bases are a match to TRBD1. J gave up 3 bases and V 0 bases, and 3 bases lay outside the gene matches. The CDR3 has 15 residues. The germline V gene has CDR1 GTSNPN and CDR2 SVGIG (reference sequence). CDR3 sequence reads: CAWSVVTGDTGELFF. The CDR3 DNA is TGTGCCTGGAGTGTCGTGACAGGGGACACCGGGGAGCTGTTTTTT.

The chain combines TRBV2 with TRBJ1-1; TRBD1 matches 9 bases. CDR3 length: 15 residues. Unmatched junction bases numbered 11, after V lost 8 bases and J lost 4 bases. Looked up from germline, CDR1 is SNHLY and CDR2 is FYNNEI. This chain's CDR3 is CASAIQGAAVTEAFF. CDR3 in DNA: TGTGCCAGCGCCATACAGGGGGCGGCCGTCACTGAAGCTTTCTTT.

The chain has TRBV4-3 and TRBJ1-1; 9 nucleotides align to TRBD1. The V and J ends lost 3 bases and 0 bases, in that order; junction bases with no gene match: 5. The CDR3 runs to 16 residues. Germline CDR1 and CDR2: LGHNA and YSLEER. The CDR3 is CASSQGTGTLNTEAFF. DNA of the CDR3: TGCGCCAGCAGCCAGGGGACAGGGACGCTGAACACTGAAGCTTTCTTT.

The gene calls are TRBV19 and TRBJ2-5; 7 bases are shared with TRBD1. Trimming removed 1 base from V and 9 bases from J; junction bases left unmatched: 8. This CDR3 has 14 residues. Germline CDR1 is LNHDA and CDR2 is SQIVND (reference sequence). CDR3 DNA: TGTGCCAGTAGTATAGGAACAGGGGCGTACGCCCAGTACTTC. Protein sequence: CASSIGTGAYAQYF.

In this sample, this clone turned up a few times. The chain recombines TRBV5-1 with TRBJ1-4; TRBD1 is a possible D gene (5 bases). V gave up 1 base and J gave up 7 bases, with 14 bases separating them. Germline V gene sequence: CDR1 SGHRS, CDR2 YFSETQ. The CDR3 is 15 amino acids. CDR3: CASSLNGGDSEKLFF. The CDR3 DNA reads TGCGCCAGCAGCTTGAACGGGGGGGATAGTGAAAAACTGTTTTTT.

In its sample, this clone was seen a few times. The chain recombines TRBV5-1 with TRBJ1-5, with unresolved D. Germline CDR1 reads SGHRS; CDR2 reads YFSETQ. The CDR3 length is 13 residues. Trimming shortened V by 1 base and J by 2 bases, and 4 bases separated the two germline ends. The CDR3 sequence is CASSLTGNQPQHF. In DNA, the CDR3 is TGCGCCAGCAGCTTGACGGGCAATCAGCCCCAGCATTTT. Together with reference TRBV5-1 and TRBJ1-5, the CDR3 gives the full variable domain: KAGVTQTPRYLIKTRGQQVTLSCSPISGHRSVSWYQQTPGQGLQFLFEYFSETQRNKGNFPGRFSGRQFSNSRSEMNVSTLELGDSALYLCASSLTGNQPQHFGDGTRLSIL.

A single count supports this clone. V gene TRBV27 combines with J gene TRBJ1-2; D not certain. The CDR3 spans 11 residues. Trimming stripped 8 bases from V and 6 bases from J, with 10 bases between. Germline assignment: CDR1 MNHEY and CDR2 SMNVEV (reference sequence). CDR3 nucleotide sequence: TGTGCCAGCCGCGGGCCCCATGGCTACACCTTC. The encoded protein is CASRGPHGYTF.

This chain joins TRBV3-1 (or the pseudogene TRBV3-2) and TRBJ2-7; D perhaps matches TRBD1 (5 bases). In germline, CDR1 is LGHDT, CDR2 YNNKEL (reference sequence). Trimming removed 2 bases from V and 2 bases from J, with 16 bases in between. The CDR3 length is 16 residues. The CDR3 loop is CASSQRPHRTTYEQYF. In nucleotides, the CDR3 is TGTGCCAGCAGCCAACGGCCTCACAGGACGACCTACGAGCAGTACTTC.

The V call is TRBV19, the J call TRBJ1-6; TRBD1 aligns across 7 bases. The CDR3 consists of 16 residues. CDR1 LNHDA and CDR2 SQIVND come from the germline V gene (reference sequence). V shed 3 bases and J 6 bases; nucleotides not matched to a gene: 8. The CDR3 sequence: CASSIPRQGGNSPLHF. CDR3 nucleotide sequence: TGTGCCAGTAGTATCCCAAGACAGGGAGGTAATTCACCCCTCCACTTT.

CDR3 sequence reads: CASSQEGGAGYGYTF. CDR3 DNA sequence: TGCGCCAGCAGCCAAGAGGGGGGGGCGGGCTATGGCTACACCTTC. The chain has TRBV4-1 and TRBJ1-2, with a tentative D call TRBD1 (6 bases). Germline loops: CDR1 MGHRA, CDR2 YSYEKL. V lost 0 bases to trimming and J lost 4 bases, with 12 bases between them. The length of the CDR3 is 15 residues.